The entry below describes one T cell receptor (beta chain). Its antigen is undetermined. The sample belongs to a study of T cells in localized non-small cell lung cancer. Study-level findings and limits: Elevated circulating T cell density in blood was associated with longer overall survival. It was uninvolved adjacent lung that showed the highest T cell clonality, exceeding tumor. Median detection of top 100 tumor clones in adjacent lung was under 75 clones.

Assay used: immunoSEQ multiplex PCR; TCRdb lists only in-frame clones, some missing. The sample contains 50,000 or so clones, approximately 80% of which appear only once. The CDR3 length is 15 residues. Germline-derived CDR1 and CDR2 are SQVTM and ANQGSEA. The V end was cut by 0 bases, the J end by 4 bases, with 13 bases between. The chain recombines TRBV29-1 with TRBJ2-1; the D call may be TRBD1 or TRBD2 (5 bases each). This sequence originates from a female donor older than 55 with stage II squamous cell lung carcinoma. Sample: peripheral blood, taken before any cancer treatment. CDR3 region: CSVEDGTPRYNEQFF. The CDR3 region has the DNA TGCAGCGTTGAAGATGGGACCCCTCGGTACAATGAGCAGTTCTTC.